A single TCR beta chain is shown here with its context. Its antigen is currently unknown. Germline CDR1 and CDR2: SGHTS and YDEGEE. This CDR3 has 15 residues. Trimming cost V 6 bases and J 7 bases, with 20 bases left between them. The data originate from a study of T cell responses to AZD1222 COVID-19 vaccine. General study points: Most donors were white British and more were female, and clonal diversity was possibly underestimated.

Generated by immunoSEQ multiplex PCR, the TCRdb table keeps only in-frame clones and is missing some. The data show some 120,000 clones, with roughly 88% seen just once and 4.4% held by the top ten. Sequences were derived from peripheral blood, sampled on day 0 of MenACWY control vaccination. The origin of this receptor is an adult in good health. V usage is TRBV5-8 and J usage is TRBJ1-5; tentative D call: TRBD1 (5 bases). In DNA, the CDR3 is TGTGCCAGCATCCAGGCGGCAGGGCACGCCCAGCCCCAGCATTTT. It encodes CASIQAAGHAQPQHF.